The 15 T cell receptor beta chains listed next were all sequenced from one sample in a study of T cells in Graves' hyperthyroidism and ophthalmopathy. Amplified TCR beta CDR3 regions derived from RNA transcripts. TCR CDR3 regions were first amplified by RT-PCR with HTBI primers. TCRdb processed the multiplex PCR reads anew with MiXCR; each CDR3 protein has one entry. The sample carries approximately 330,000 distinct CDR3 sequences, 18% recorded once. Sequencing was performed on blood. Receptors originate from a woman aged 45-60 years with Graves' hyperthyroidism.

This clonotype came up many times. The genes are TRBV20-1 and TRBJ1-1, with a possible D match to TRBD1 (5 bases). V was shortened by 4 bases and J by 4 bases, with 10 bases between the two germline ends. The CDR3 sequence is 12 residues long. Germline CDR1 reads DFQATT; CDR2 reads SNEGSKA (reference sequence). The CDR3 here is CSAKAGFTEAFF. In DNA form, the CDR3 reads TGCAGTGCTAAGGCAGGGTTCACTGAAGCTTTCTTT.

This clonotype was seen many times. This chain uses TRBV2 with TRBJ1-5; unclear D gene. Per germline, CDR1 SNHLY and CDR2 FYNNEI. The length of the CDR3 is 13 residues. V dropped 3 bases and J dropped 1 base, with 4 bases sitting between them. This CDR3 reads CASSDNSNQPQHF. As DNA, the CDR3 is TGTGCCAGCAGTGATAACAGCAATCAGCCCCAGCATTTT.

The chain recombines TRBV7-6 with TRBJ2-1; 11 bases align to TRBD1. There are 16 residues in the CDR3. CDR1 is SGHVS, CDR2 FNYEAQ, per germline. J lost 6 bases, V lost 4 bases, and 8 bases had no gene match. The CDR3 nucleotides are TGTGCCAGCAGCTATCGGGACAGGGGGAAAGGCAATGAGCAGTTCTTC. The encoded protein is CASSYRDRGKGNEQFF. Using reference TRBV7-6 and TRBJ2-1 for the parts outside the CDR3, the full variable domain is GAGVSQSPRYKVTKRGQDVALRCDPISGHVSLYWYRQALGQGPEFLTYFNYEAQQDKSGLPNDRFSAERPEGSISTLTIQRTEQRDSAMYRCASSYRDRGKGNEQFFGPGTRLTVL.

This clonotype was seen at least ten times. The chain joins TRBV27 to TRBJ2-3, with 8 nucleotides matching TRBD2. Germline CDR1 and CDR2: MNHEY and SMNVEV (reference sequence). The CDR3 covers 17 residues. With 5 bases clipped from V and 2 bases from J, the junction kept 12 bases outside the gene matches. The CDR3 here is CASSILHSGAFTDTQYF. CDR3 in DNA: TGTGCCAGCAGTATCCTCCATAGCGGGGCCTTCACAGATACGCAGTATTTT.

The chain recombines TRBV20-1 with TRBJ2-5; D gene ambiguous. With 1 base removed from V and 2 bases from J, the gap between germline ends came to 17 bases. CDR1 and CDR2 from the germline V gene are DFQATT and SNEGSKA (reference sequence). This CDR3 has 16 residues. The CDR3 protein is CSARAYGYEKQETQYF. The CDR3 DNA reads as TGCAGTGCTAGAGCGTACGGGTATGAAAAACAAGAGACCCAGTACTTC.

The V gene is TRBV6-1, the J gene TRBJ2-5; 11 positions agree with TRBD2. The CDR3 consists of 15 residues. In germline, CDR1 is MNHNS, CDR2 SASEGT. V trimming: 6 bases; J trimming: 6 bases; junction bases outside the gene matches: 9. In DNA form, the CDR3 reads TGTGCCAGCAGACGTAGCGGGGGGGCCGAGAAGACCCAGTACTTC. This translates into CASRRSGGAEKTQYF.

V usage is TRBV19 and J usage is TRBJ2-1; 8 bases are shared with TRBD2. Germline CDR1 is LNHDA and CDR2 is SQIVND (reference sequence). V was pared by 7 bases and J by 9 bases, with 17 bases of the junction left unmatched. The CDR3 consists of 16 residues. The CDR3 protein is CASTGAAGVGMVEQFF. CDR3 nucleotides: TGTGCCAGTACCGGAGCAGCGGGAGTCGGAATGGTTGAGCAGTTCTTC.

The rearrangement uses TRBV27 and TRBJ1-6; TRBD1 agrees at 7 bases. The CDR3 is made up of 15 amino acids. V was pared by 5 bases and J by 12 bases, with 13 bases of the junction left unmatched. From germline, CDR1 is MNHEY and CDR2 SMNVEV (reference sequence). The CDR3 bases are TGTGCCAGCAGTACCACAGGGGCCATAATTAGACCCCTCCACTTT. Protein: CASSTTGAIIRPLHF.

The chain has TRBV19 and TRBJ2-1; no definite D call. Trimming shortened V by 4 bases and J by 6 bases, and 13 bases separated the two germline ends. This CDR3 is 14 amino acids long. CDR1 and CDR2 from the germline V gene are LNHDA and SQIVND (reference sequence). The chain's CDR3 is CASSTPRVFNEQFF. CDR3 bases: TGTGCCAGTAGTACCCCGAGAGTATTCAATGAGCAGTTCTTC.

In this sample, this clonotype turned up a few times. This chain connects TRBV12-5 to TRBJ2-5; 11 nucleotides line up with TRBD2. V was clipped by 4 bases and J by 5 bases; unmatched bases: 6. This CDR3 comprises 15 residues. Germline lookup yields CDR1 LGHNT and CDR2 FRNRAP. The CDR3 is CASGSLAGGLETQYF. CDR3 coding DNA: TGTGCTAGTGGTTCGTTAGCGGGGGGGCTTGAGACCCAGTACTTC.

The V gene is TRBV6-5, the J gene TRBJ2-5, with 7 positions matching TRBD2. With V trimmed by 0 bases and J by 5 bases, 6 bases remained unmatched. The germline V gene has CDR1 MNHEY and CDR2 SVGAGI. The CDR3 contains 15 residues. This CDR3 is CASSYSLATTETQYF. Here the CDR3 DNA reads TGTGCCAGCAGTTACTCACTAGCGACTACCGAGACCCAGTACTTC.

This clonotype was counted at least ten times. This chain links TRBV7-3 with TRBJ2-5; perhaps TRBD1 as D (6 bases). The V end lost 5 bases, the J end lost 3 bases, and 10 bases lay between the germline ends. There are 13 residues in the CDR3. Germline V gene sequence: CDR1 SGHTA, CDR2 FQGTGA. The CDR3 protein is CASSPRTEETQYF. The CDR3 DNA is TGTGCCAGCAGCCCCCGGACAGAAGAGACCCAGTACTTC.

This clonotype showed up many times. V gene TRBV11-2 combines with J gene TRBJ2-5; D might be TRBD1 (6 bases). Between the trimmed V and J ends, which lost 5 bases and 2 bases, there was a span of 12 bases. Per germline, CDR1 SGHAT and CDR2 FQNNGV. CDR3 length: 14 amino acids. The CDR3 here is CASSPNRVQETQYF. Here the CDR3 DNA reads TGTGCCAGCAGCCCCAACAGGGTACAAGAGACCCAGTACTTC.

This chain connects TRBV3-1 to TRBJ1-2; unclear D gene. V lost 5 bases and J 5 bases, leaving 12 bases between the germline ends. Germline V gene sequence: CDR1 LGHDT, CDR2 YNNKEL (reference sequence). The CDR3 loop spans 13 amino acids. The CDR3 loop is CASSEGLGYGYTF. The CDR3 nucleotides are TGTGCCAGCAGCGAAGGTCTGGGGTATGGCTACACCTTC.

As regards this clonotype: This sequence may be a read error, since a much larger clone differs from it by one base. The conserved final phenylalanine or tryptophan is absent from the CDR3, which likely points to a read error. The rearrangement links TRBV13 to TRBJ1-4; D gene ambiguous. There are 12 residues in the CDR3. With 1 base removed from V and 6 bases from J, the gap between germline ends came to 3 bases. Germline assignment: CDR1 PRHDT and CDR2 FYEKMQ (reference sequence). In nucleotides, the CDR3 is TGTGCCAGCAGCTTAGCGGATGAAAAACTGTTTGTT. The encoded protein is CASSLADEKLFV.